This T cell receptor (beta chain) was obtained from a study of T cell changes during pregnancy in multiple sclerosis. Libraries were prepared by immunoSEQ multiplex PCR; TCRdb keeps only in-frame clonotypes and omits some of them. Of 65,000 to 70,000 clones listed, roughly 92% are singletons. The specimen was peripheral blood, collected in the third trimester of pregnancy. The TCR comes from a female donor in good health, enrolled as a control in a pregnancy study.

For the CDR3, the DNA is TGTGCCAGCAGCTTCTTAGGGGGAATTAATGAAAAACTGTTTTTT. This gives the protein CASSFLGGINEKLFF. The chain carries TRBV7-9 and TRBJ1-4; D is perhaps TRBD1 (6 bases). Germline V lookup: CDR1 SEHNR, CDR2 FQNEAQ (reference sequence). The CDR3 is 15 residues long. Trimming cost V 3 bases and J 4 bases, with 12 bases left between them. Drawing the rest from reference TRBV7-9 and TRBJ1-4, the complete variable domain is DTGVSQNPRHKITKRGQNVTFRCDPISEHNRLYWYRQTLGQGPEFLTYFQNEAQLEKSRLLSDRFSAERPKGSFSTLEIQRTEQGDSAMYLCASSFLGGINEKLFFGSGTQLSVL.